Listed here are 22 T cell receptor beta chains from one sample, sequenced in a study of shared clonotypes between healthy human individuals (dated by TCRdb to 2020 to 2021). The method behind the library was the immunoSEQ multiplex PCR assay. In its TCRdb copy, this immuneACCESS table keeps in-frame sequences only and misses some clones. Where compared with another copy, unresolved V genes explain less than half of these, and the others have no known cause. Counted in this sample were about 2.4 million clones; 80% to 95% of them appeared once. In total, the top ten clones hold approximately 0.35% of the sample. Sequencing was carried out using naive CD4+ T cells from PBMCs. The label giving this sample's cell subset or site can be read as: CD45RA+ positively selected. The source is a man younger than 35 in good health. Some clones in this sample may be carry-over from other donors' samples.

The V gene is TRBV7-9, the J gene TRBJ2-5; D gene ambiguous. V was cut by 5 bases and J by 5 bases, with 12 bases left in between. The germline gives CDR1 SEHNR, CDR2 FQNEAQ (reference sequence). The CDR3 loop spans 13 amino acids. In DNA, the CDR3 is TGTGCCAGCAGCCCTAGGAGTCGGGAGACCCAGTACTTC. Translation: CASSPRSRETQYF.

V gene TRBV7-2 combines with J gene TRBJ2-7, with D maybe TRBD2 (6 bases). In germline, CDR1 is SGHTA, CDR2 FQGNSA. The CDR3 loop spans 15 amino acids. V was cut by 3 bases and J by 2 bases, with 14 bases left in between. The CDR3 sequence is CASSFSGDNTYEQYF. The CDR3 DNA is TGTGCCAGCAGCTTTAGCGGAGACAACACCTACGAGCAGTACTTC.

In this sample, this clone turned up once. The chain uses TRBV30 and TRBJ2-1; 7 positions agree with TRBD1. Per germline, CDR1 GTSNPN and CDR2 SVGIG (reference sequence). This CDR3 comprises 14 residues. Trimming took 2 bases from V and 4 from J; bases not matched to a gene: 5. This chain's CDR3 is CAWSRGLTYNEQFF. Written as DNA, the CDR3 is TGTGCCTGGAGTAGGGGGCTCACGTACAATGAGCAGTTCTTC. Variable domain in full (rest from reference TRBV30 and TRBJ2-1): SQTIHQWPATLVQPVGSPLSLECTVEGTSNPNLYWYRQAAGRGLQLLFYSVGIGQISSEVPQNLSASRPQDRQFILSSKKLLLSDSGFYLCAWSRGLTYNEQFFGPGTRLTVL.

The chain uses TRBV28 and TRBJ2-5, with 7 bases aligning to TRBD1. V lost 6 bases and J lost 0; bases outside the gene matches: 7. CDR1 is MDHEN, CDR2 SYDVKM, per germline. The CDR3 loop spans 15 amino acids. The CDR3 nucleotides are TGTGCCAGCAGACGACAGGACAGGCACCAAGAGACCCAGTACTTC. Translating gives CASRRQDRHQETQYF. The variable domain in full, completed from reference TRBV28 and TRBJ2-5, reads DVKVTQSSRYLVKRTGEKVFLECVQDMDHENMFWYRQDPGLGLRLIYFSYDVKMKEKGDIPEGYSVSREKKERFSLILESASTNQTSMYLCASRRQDRHQETQYFGPGTRLLVL.

Comment on this clone: This sample also contains other DNA sequences that code for the same CDR3. The chain employs TRBV6-1 and TRBJ1-5; no definite D call. CDR1 is MNHNS, CDR2 SASEGT, per germline. The CDR3 has 12 amino acids. Trimming shortened V by 4 bases and J by 6 bases, and 7 bases separated the two germline ends. The CDR3 region has the DNA TGTGCCAGCAGTGTTGGGTCTCAGCCCCAGCATTTT. Its protein product is CASSVGSQPQHF.

The chain has TRBV28 and TRBJ1-5; 7 nucleotides match TRBD1. In germline, CDR1 is MDHEN, CDR2 SYDVKM. CDR3 length equals 14 residues. The junction had 9 bases not matched to a gene; V was cut back by 5 bases and J by 8 bases. The CDR3 sequence: CASSPAGGPEPQHF. DNA for the CDR3: TGTGCCAGCAGTCCTGCAGGGGGTCCAGAGCCCCAGCATTTT.

The chain couples TRBV28 to TRBJ2-7; TRBD1 is a possible D gene (6 bases). CDR1 and CDR2 (germline): MDHEN, SYDVKM. The V gene lost 5 bases and the J gene lost 3 bases, with 17 bases spanning the gap. This CDR3 has 15 amino acids. The CDR3 loop reads CASSLQGPRLYEQYF. CDR3 DNA: TGTGCCAGCAGTCTCCAGGGGCCCAGACTCTACGAGCAGTACTTC.

The chain is built from TRBV6-6 and TRBJ1-2; 7 bases are shared with TRBD1. The CDR3 length is 16 residues. The trim removed 0 bases at V and 0 bases at J, leaving 4 bases unmatched. Germline V lookup: CDR1 MNHNY, CDR2 SVGAGI (reference sequence). CDR3 sequence: CASSYSSGQSNYGYTF. CDR3 nucleotides: TGTGCCAGCAGTTACTCTTCGGGACAGTCTAACTATGGCTACACCTTC.

The rearrangement joins TRBV19 to TRBJ1-5; D is perhaps TRBD1 (5 bases). Germline loops: CDR1 LNHDA, CDR2 SQIVND (reference sequence). The CDR3 spans 13 residues. Between the trimmed V and J ends, which lost 2 bases and 8 bases, there was a span of 10 bases. The CDR3 coding sequence is TGTGCCAGTAGTATACAGGGAGGGGAGCCCCAGCATTTT. As protein: CASSIQGGEPQHF.

V and J are TRBV9 and TRBJ2-5, with 7 positions matching TRBD2. J gave up 5 bases and V 6 bases, and 10 bases lay outside the gene matches. The CDR3 runs to 14 residues. Germline V gene sequence: CDR1 SGDLS, CDR2 YYNGEE. The CDR3 is CASNDRGGEETQYF. The CDR3 region has the DNA TGTGCCAGCAACGACCGGGGAGGGGAGGAGACCCAGTACTTC.

The chain employs TRBV5-6 and TRBJ1-1, with a possible D match to TRBD1 (6 bases). V was trimmed by 2 bases and J by 3 bases, leaving 11 bases between them. Per the germline V gene, CDR1 is SGHDT and CDR2 is YYEEEE. The CDR3 spans 14 residues. This CDR3 reads CASSFDRMDTEAFF. The CDR3 DNA sequence: TGTGCCAGCAGCTTCGACAGGATGGACACTGAAGCTTTCTTT.

The chain links TRBV4-2 to TRBJ2-5, with TRBD2 matching 12 bases. From germline, CDR1 is LGHNA and CDR2 YNFKEQ. CDR3 length: 16 amino acids. The junction had 5 bases not matched to a gene; V was cut back by 1 base and J by 5 bases. The CDR3 DNA reads TGTGCCAGCAGCCAAGGGACTAGCGGGGATGGGGAGACCCAGTACTTC. It encodes CASSQGTSGDGETQYF.

The chain joins TRBV5-1 to TRBJ1-3, with unresolved D. Germline CDR1 is SGHRS and CDR2 is YFSETQ. V dropped 4 bases and J dropped 0 bases, with 17 bases sitting between them. There are 17 residues in the CDR3. CDR3 DNA sequence: TGCGCCAGCAGCCCCCGCGGAGGGTACAACTCTGGAAACACCATATATTTT. Protein: CASSPRGGYNSGNTIYF.

The CDR3 bases are TGTGCCAGCAGTTACTCGGGTCAGGGGTGGTATGGCTACACCTTC. Protein: CASSYSGQGWYGYTF. The V gene is TRBV6-5, the J gene TRBJ1-2; weak D call: TRBD1 (6 bases). V gave up 0 bases and J gave up 5 bases, with 13 bases separating them. This CDR3 has 15 residues. The germline V gene encodes CDR1 MNHEY and CDR2 SVGAGI.

V gene TRBV28 combines with J gene TRBJ2-7, with D unresolved. The V end was cut by 2 bases, the J end by 5 bases, with 10 bases between. This CDR3 spans 13 amino acids. Germline values: CDR1 MDHEN, CDR2 SYDVKM. The CDR3 bases are TGTGCCAGCAGTTTAACGCAGCGCCACGAGCAGTACTTC. This gives the protein CASSLTQRHEQYF.

This clone has only one observation. This rearrangement joins TRBV7-3 to TRBJ1-1, with D possibly TRBD1 on 5 matching bases. The ends were cut back, 5 bases at V and 0 bases at J, with 16 bases in the middle. CDR1 is SGHTA and CDR2 is FQGTGA in the germline V gene. This CDR3 is built from 16 residues. CDR3 region: CASSPQGPGMNTEAFF. The CDR3, as DNA: TGTGCCAGCAGCCCTCAGGGTCCTGGGATGAACACTGAAGCTTTCTTT.

The chain joins TRBV7-8 to TRBJ2-7; TRBD2 agrees at 12 bases. CDR1 and CDR2 from the germline V gene are SGHVS and FQNEAQ. There are 15 residues in the CDR3. V trimming: 1 base; J trimming: 6 bases; junction bases outside the gene matches: 4. CDR3 in DNA: TGTGCCAGCAGCTTAGTGCTAGCGGGAGGGGGCGAGCAGTACTTC. Translated, it gives CASSLVLAGGGEQYF.

The gene calls are TRBV6-4 and TRBJ1-2, with 8 positions matching TRBD1. The trim removed 0 bases at V and 5 bases at J, leaving 2 bases unmatched. This CDR3 has 14 residues. Germline values: CDR1 MRHNA, CDR2 SNTAGT. This chain's CDR3 is CASSDSGTGYGYTF. CDR3 in DNA: TGTGCCAGCAGTGACTCGGGGACAGGTTATGGCTACACCTTC.

The V call is TRBV7-9, the J call TRBJ2-5, with D possibly being TRBD1 (6 bases). Germline CDR1 reads SEHNR; CDR2 reads FQNEAQ (reference sequence). This CDR3 contains 14 residues. V was clipped by 2 bases and J by 0 bases, with 7 bases between them. The CDR3 DNA reads as TGTGCCAGCAGCTTAAACAGGGACCAAGAGACCCAGTACTTC. Translation: CASSLNRDQETQYF.

A note on this clone: This sample includes further DNA sequences coding for the same CDR3. The V and J genes are TRBV27 and TRBJ2-5; D uncertain. Trimming took 8 bases from V and 4 from J, leaving 8 bases between them. Germline assignment: CDR1 MNHEY and CDR2 SMNVEV (reference sequence). The CDR3 spans 11 residues. This chain's CDR3 is CASRGGETQYF. CDR3 in DNA: TGTGCCAGCCGCGGTGGAGAGACCCAGTACTTC.

The chain employs TRBV2 and TRBJ2-7, with D maybe TRBD2 (6 bases). This CDR3 spans 16 amino acids. Between the trimmed V and J ends, which lost 6 bases and 0 bases, there was a span of 18 bases. CDR1 SNHLY and CDR2 FYNNEI come from the germline V gene. This CDR3 is CASRDPRDWSSYEQYF. In DNA form, the CDR3 reads TGTGCCAGCAGAGACCCCCGGGACTGGAGCTCCTACGAGCAGTACTTC.

The rearrangement joins TRBV14 to TRBJ2-7; 10 positions agree with TRBD2. The length of the CDR3 is 19 residues. CDR1 is SGHDN, CDR2 FVKESK, per germline. The V segment lost 1 base and the J segment 0 bases; nucleotides outside the gene matches: 12. CDR3 protein: CASSQAPELAGFSSYEQYF. The DNA for the CDR3 is TGTGCCAGCAGCCAAGCCCCCGAACTAGCGGGATTCTCCTCCTACGAGCAGTACTTC.